The entry that follows covers one T cell receptor (beta chain) sequence. Its target is not known. Over several immunoSEQ plates, each subset's genomic DNA was distributed in even portions. Only in-frame clones appear in the TCRdb table, and some are missing; sequencing was by immunoSEQ multiplex PCR. The table lists hundreds of thousands of clones, roughly 98% of them singletons. This specimen comes from a study of shared clonotypes between healthy human individuals. The study, taken as a whole, reports: Lower generation probabilities were found for non-shared clonotypes than for those shared by all four donors.

As defined, naive CD8 cells were CD45RO-negative and positively selected for CCR7, with terminally differentiated effector memory CD45RA+ cells excluded. The clonotype originates from a man aged 25 to 45 in good health. The specimen sequenced was naive CD8+ T cells sorted from blood.

CDR3 region: CASGVTYEQYF. The CDR3, as DNA: TGTGCCAGCGGAGTCACCTACGAGCAGTACTTC. The V call is TRBV28, the J call TRBJ2-7, with D hard to call. V was clipped by 8 bases and J by 2 bases, with 7 bases between them. The CDR3 consists of 11 residues. CDR1 MDHEN and CDR2 SYDVKM come from the germline V gene.